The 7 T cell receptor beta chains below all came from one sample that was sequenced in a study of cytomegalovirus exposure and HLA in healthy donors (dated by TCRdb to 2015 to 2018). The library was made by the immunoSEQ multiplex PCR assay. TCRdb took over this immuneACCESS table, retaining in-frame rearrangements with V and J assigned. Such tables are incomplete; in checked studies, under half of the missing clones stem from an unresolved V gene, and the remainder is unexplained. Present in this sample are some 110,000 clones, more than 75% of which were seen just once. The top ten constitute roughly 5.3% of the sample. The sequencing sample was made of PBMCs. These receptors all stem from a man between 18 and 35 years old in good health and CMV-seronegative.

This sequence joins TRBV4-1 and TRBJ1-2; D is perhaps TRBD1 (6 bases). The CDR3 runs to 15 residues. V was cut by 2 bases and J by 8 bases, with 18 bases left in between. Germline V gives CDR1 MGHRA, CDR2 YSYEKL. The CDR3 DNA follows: TGCGCCAGCAGCCAAACAGGGTCCGGTATCGACGGCTACACCTTC. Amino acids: CASSQTGSGIDGYTF.

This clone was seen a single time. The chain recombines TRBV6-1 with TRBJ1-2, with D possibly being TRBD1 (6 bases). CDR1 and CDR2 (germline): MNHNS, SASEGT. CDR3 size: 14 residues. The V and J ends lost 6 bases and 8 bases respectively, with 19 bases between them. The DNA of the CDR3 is TGTGCCAGCAGCGCCGGACAGAACCCTAGGGGCTACACCTTC. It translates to CASSAGQNPRGYTF.

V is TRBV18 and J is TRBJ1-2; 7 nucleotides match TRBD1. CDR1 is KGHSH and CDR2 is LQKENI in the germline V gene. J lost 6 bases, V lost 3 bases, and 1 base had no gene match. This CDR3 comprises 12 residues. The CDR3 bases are TGTGCCAGCTCACCGGGACAGCATGGCTACACCTTC. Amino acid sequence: CASSPGQHGYTF.

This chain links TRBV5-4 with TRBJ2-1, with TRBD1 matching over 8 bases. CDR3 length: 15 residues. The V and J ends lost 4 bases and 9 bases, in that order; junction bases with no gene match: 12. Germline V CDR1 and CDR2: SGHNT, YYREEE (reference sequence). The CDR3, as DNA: TGTGCCAGCAGCATACGACAGGGGAATTCTCCTGAGCAGTTCTTC. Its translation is CASSIRQGNSPEQFF.

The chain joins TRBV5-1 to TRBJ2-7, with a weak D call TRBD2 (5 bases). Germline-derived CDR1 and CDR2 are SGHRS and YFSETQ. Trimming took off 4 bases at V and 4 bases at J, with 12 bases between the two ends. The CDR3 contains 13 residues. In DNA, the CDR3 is TGCGCCAGCAGCGTAGGAACGGGGTACGAGCAGTACTTC. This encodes CASSVGTGYEQYF.

The DNA of the CDR3 is TGCGCCAGCAGCTCGGGACTAGCCAGCACAGATACGCAGTATTTT. Its translation: CASSSGLASTDTQYF. This sequence joins TRBV5-1 and TRBJ2-3, with 9 bases that match TRBD2. From germline, CDR1 is SGHRS and CDR2 YFSETQ. The junction had 2 bases not matched to a gene; V was cut back by 3 bases and J by 0 bases. The CDR3 is 15 amino acids.

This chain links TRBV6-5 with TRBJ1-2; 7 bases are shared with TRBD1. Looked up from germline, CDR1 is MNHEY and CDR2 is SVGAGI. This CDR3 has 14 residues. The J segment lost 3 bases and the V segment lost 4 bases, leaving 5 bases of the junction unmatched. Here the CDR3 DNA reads TGTGCCAGCAGTTCCGACAGGGTGGACTATGGCTACACCTTC. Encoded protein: CASSSDRVDYGYTF.